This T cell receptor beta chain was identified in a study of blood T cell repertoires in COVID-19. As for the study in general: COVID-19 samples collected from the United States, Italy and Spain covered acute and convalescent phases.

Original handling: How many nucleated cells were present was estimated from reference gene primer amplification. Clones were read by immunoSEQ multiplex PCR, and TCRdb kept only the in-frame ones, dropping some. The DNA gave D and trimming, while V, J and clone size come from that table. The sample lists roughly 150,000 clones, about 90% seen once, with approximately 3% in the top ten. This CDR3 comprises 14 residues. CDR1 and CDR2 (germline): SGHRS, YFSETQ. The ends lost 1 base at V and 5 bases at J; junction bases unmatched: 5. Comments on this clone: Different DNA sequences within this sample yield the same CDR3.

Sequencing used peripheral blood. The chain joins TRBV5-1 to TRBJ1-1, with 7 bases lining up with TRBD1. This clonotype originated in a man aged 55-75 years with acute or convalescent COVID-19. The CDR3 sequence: CASSLRQGGTEAFF. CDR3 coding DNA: TGCGCCAGCAGCTTGAGACAGGGCGGAACTGAAGCTTTCTTT.